A single sample is the source of the 11 T cell receptor beta chains below, sequenced in a study of T cells in localized non-small cell lung cancer. Method: immunoSEQ multiplex PCR; TCRdb's copy keeps in-frame clones and lacks some. This table has some 9,700 clones, 89% appearing once. The specimen comprised peripheral blood, sampled before any cancer treatment. The receptors were sampled from a female donor aged 60 or older with stage II squamous cell lung carcinoma.

The chain couples TRBV6-1 to TRBJ2-1; either TRBD1 or TRBD2 may fit D (5 bases each). The length of the CDR3 is 13 residues. Deletions cut 7 bases from V and 8 bases from J, with 15 bases between. CDR1 is MNHNS, CDR2 SASEGT, per germline. CDR3 DNA sequence: TGTGCCAGCACCCCCCAGGGACGGGATGAGCAGTTCTTC. It codes for CASTPQGRDEQFF.

The chain employs TRBV11-2 and TRBJ2-6; D is uncertain. Germline CDR1 reads SGHAT; CDR2 reads FQNNGV. V was cut by 10 bases and J by 2 bases, with 0 bases left in between. This CDR3 is 10 amino acids long. The CDR3: CATGANVLTF. As DNA, the CDR3 is TGTGCCACTGGGGCCAACGTCCTGACTTTC.

This chain connects TRBV4-2 to TRBJ2-3, with D unclear. CDR3 size: 16 residues. Germline V gene lookup returns CDR1 LGHNA and CDR2 YNFKEQ. V lost 2 bases, J lost 0 bases, and 12 bases lay in between. The CDR3 region is CASSQQPGGSTDTQYF. CDR3 nucleotide sequence: TGTGCCAGCAGCCAACAGCCAGGTGGTAGCACAGATACGCAGTATTTT.

This clone came up a few times. The chain combines TRBV2 with TRBJ1-6, with unresolved D. Trimming left V 0 bases short and J 7 bases short, with 13 bases between. Germline V gene data show CDR1 as SNHLY and CDR2 as FYNNEI. This CDR3 has 16 amino acids. Here the CDR3 DNA reads TGTGCCAGCAGTGAAGCACCCGGACGGATAAATTCACCCCTCCACTTT. Its translation is CASSEAPGRINSPLHF.

This chain uses TRBV2 with TRBJ2-2, with D hard to call. The CDR3 is made up of 14 amino acids. The germline CDR1 and CDR2 sequences are SNHLY and FYNNEI. Trimming stripped 4 bases from V and 3 bases from J, with 9 bases between. The CDR3 nucleotides read TGTGCCAGCAGTGCCCAAGGGCACACCGGGGAGCTGTTTTTT. As protein: CASSAQGHTGELFF.

The gene calls are TRBV19 and TRBJ1-3; D remains ambiguous. Trimming took off 7 bases at V and 4 bases at J, with 17 bases between the two ends. This CDR3 contains 15 residues. Per germline, CDR1 LNHDA and CDR2 SQIVND (reference sequence). The CDR3 DNA is TGTGCCAGTACTCCCGGACTCCTGTCCGGAAACACCATATATTTT. This codes for CASTPGLLSGNTIYF.

The rearrangement uses TRBV6-4 and TRBJ2-5; perhaps TRBD2 as D (5 bases). Trimming removed 6 bases from V and 2 bases from J, with 10 bases in between. CDR3 length: 13 residues. The V gene's germline CDR1 is MRHNA and CDR2 SNTAGT. The CDR3 region is CASSRTPQETQYF. CDR3 coding DNA: TGTGCCAGCAGCAGGACTCCACAAGAGACCCAGTACTTC.

This chain links TRBV2 with TRBJ1-1; D is unresolved. V dropped 5 bases and J dropped 6 bases, with 13 bases sitting between them. The CDR3 extends over 13 amino acids. Germline-derived CDR1 and CDR2 are SNHLY and FYNNEI. The CDR3: CASSPTYGAEAFF. The CDR3, as DNA: TGTGCCAGCAGTCCTACTTATGGGGCTGAAGCTTTCTTT.

The V call is TRBV10-3, the J call TRBJ2-1; a possible D gene is TRBD2 (5 bases). Germline V gives CDR1 ENHRY, CDR2 SYGVKD. V lost 4 bases and J 7 bases, leaving 5 bases between the germline ends. The CDR3 sequence is 11 residues long. The CDR3 DNA reads as TGTGCCATCAGTGCGGGGAATGAGCAGTTCTTC. This sequence encodes CAISAGNEQFF.

This clone was observed a handful of times. The chain combines TRBV9 with TRBJ1-1; 9 bases fit TRBD1. Germline V gene data show CDR1 as SGDLS and CDR2 as YYNGEE. J was trimmed by 2 bases and V by 0 bases; bases with no gene match: 5. This CDR3 has 16 residues. The CDR3 DNA is TGTGCCAGCAGCGTAGGGACAGGGGTCGGTAACACTGAAGCTTTCTTT. It specifies CASSVGTGVGNTEAFF.

The chain is built from TRBV30 and TRBJ2-1, with 7 nucleotides matching TRBD2. J gave up 5 bases and V 0 bases, and 7 bases lay outside the gene matches. The CDR3 runs 15 residues. Germline V CDR1 and CDR2: GTSNPN, SVGIG (reference sequence). CDR3 loop: CAWSVGTSANNEQFF. In nucleotides, the CDR3 is TGTGCCTGGAGTGTCGGTACTAGCGCTAACAATGAGCAGTTCTTC.